A single TCR beta chain is shown here with its context. Study processing details: Reference gene primer amplification gave nucleated cell count estimates. Only in-frame clones appear in the TCRdb table, and some are missing; sequencing was by immunoSEQ multiplex PCR. V, J and clone size were drawn from that table, and D and trimming were deduced from the DNA. The sample consists of about 70,000 clones, about four fifths of them appearing once. This CDR3 contains 16 residues. Germline-derived CDR1 and CDR2 are MGHRA and YSYEKL. V shed 1 base and J 6 bases; nucleotides not matched to a gene: 6. The sample is drawn from a study of blood T cell repertoires in COVID-19. Study details: Sites across the United States, Italy and Spain contributed samples from acute and convalescent COVID-19. T cells, B-cell-depleted T cells, or PBMCs supplied cDNA or gDNA.

The clonotype was recovered from a woman aged 65 to 85 with acute or convalescent COVID-19. The sample was peripheral blood. The rearrangement links TRBV4-1 to TRBJ1-6; 7 nucleotides agree with TRBD1. The CDR3 nucleotides read TGCGCCAGCAGCCAAGTGGAGGGGGCGCTTAATTCACCCCTCCACTTT. Protein sequence: CASSQVEGALNSPLHF.